The 26 T cell receptor beta chains reported below all come from one sample, sequenced in a study of technical replicates of blood from a handful of donors. Data came from immunoSEQ multiplex PCR; TCRdb stores just in-frame clones and leaves some out. This table has approximately 88,000 clones, 90% to 98% appearing once. Sequencing was done on a sample of T cells isolated from PBMCs. All receptors derive from a human donor in good health.

J is TRBJ2-1 and V is TRBV2; 7 nucleotides match TRBD2. The V gene's germline CDR1 is SNHLY and CDR2 FYNNEI. The J segment lost 8 bases and the V segment lost 0 bases, leaving 10 bases of the junction unmatched. CDR3 length equals 16 residues. The CDR3 reads CASSEAWREIGYEQFF. The CDR3 region has the DNA TGTGCCAGCAGTGAAGCCTGGCGGGAGATCGGGTATGAGCAGTTCTTC.

The V and J genes are TRBV6-6 and TRBJ2-5; 12 nucleotides line up with TRBD2. Germline CDR1 MNHNY, CDR2 SVGAGI (reference sequence). V dropped 7 bases and J dropped 2; count of bases not matched to a gene: 5. The CDR3 extends over 15 amino acids. The CDR3 DNA reads TGTGCCAGCACACGACTAGCGGGGGCTCAAGAGACCCAGTACTTC. Amino acids: CASTRLAGAQETQYF.

The rearrangement links TRBV5-1 to TRBJ2-5; 12 bases are shared with TRBD2. The CDR3 consists of 14 residues. The trim removed 0 bases at V and 13 bases at J, leaving 7 bases unmatched. The germline V gene has CDR1 SGHRS and CDR2 YFSETQ. CDR3 in amino acids: CASSLGLAGEGWYF. In DNA, the CDR3 is TGCGCCAGCAGCTTGGGACTAGCGGGAGAGGGCTGGTACTTC.

The chain combines TRBV11-2 with TRBJ2-1; 11 positions match TRBD2. Germline lookup yields CDR1 SGHAT and CDR2 FQNNGV. The J segment lost 8 bases and the V segment lost 3 bases, leaving 6 bases of the junction unmatched. This CDR3 is built from 15 residues. CDR3: CASSFIAGGADEQFF. CDR3 sequence (DNA): TGTGCCAGCAGCTTTATAGCGGGAGGGGCTGATGAGCAGTTCTTC.

This chain joins TRBV29-1 and TRBJ2-1, with D perhaps TRBD2 (6 bases). The V end was cut by 0 bases, the J end by 5 bases, with 11 bases between. This CDR3 has 14 amino acids. The V gene's germline CDR1 is SQVTM and CDR2 ANQGSEA. The CDR3 nucleotides are TGCAGCGTTGAAGATCGGGCGGGGAACAATGAGCAGTTCTTC. Protein sequence: CSVEDRAGNNEQFF.

This chain links TRBV11-2 with TRBJ2-7; D call uncertain. The CDR3 length is 16 residues. Trimming took off 3 bases at V and 5 bases at J, with 20 bases between the two ends. Germline CDR1 and CDR2: SGHAT and FQNNGV. The CDR3 DNA sequence: TGTGCCAGCAGCTTCTTAGATTTTGATAAGCCCGACGAGCAGTACTTC. It specifies CASSFLDFDKPDEQYF.

The chain joins TRBV6-1 to TRBJ2-1; 8 nucleotides align to TRBD2. CDR3 length: 16 amino acids. Germline loops: CDR1 MNHNS, CDR2 SASEGT. The ends lost 1 base at V and 6 bases at J; junction bases unmatched: 8. The CDR3 region has the DNA TGTGCCAGCAGTGAAGACCCGGGAGGGCCTGGCAATGAGCAGTTCTTC. It codes for CASSEDPGGPGNEQFF.

CDR3 bases: TGTGCCAGCAGGTCAGGGTACCACACTGAAGCTTTCTTT. This sequence encodes CASRSGYHTEAFF. J is TRBJ1-1 and V is TRBV27; perhaps TRBD1 as D (5 bases). Germline V gene sequence: CDR1 MNHEY, CDR2 SMNVEV (reference sequence). This CDR3 is built from 13 residues. V lost 6 bases and J 3 bases, leaving 11 bases between the germline ends.

The chain is built from TRBV29-1 and TRBJ1-1; 8 bases map to TRBD1. Germline CDR1 and CDR2: SQVTM and ANQGSEA. CDR3 length equals 11 residues. V was clipped by 5 bases and J by 11 bases; unmatched bases: 7. The CDR3 nucleotides read TGCAGCGTTTATACAGGGGGTGATGCTTTCTTT. Its translation: CSVYTGGDAFF.

This chain uses TRBV27 with TRBJ2-1; 11 bases line up with TRBD2. This CDR3 region has 15 residues. Germline CDR1 is MNHEY and CDR2 is SMNVEV (reference sequence). With 7 bases clipped from V and 2 bases from J, the junction kept 4 bases outside the gene matches. The CDR3 bases are TGTGCCAGCATGCTAGCGGGAGGCACCTACAATGAGCAGTTCTTC. Protein: CASMLAGGTYNEQFF.

This chain links TRBV19 with TRBJ2-7; 9 bases line up with TRBD1. V shed 7 bases, J shed 4 bases, and the junction held 5 bases outside the gene matches. Germline assignment: CDR1 LNHDA and CDR2 SQIVND (reference sequence). This CDR3 spans 13 amino acids. Written as DNA, the CDR3 is TGTGCCAGTACCTCGACAGGGGGGTACGAGCAGTACTTC. Its translation is CASTSTGGYEQYF.

The chain joins TRBV6-5 to TRBJ1-5, with a weak D call TRBD1 (5 bases). The CDR3 extends over 14 amino acids. Trimming shortened V by 4 bases and J by 7 bases, and 14 bases separated the two germline ends. The germline CDR1 and CDR2 sequences are MNHEY and SVGAGI. The CDR3 DNA follows: TGTGCCAGCAGTTTAGGAGGGGCTGGGCAGCCCCAGCATTTT. Residues: CASSLGGAGQPQHF.

The chain uses TRBV21-1 and TRBJ1-5. TRBV21-1 is deemed a pseudogene. The CDR3 totals 16 residues. For the CDR3, the DNA is TGTGCCAGCAGCAAAGGGGGGGAGCCGGGCAATCAGCCCCAGCATTTT. It codes for CASSKGGEPGNQPQHF.

The chain couples TRBV27 to TRBJ2-2, with TRBD2 identical over 11 bases. Germline V gene lookup returns CDR1 MNHEY and CDR2 SMNVEV (reference sequence). CDR3 length: 19 residues. V lost 2 bases to trimming and J lost 6 bases; unmatched junction nucleotides: 14. The CDR3 bases are TGTGCCAGCAGTTTACCAAACCTAATAGCGGGAGGGCCCTCCGGGGAGCTGTTTTTT. This encodes CASSLPNLIAGGPSGELFF.

The chain uses TRBV5-6 and TRBJ2-7; perhaps TRBD1 as D (5 bases). CDR3 length: 15 residues. CDR1 SGHDT and CDR2 YYEEEE come from the germline V gene. Trimming stripped 4 bases from V and 0 bases from J, with 14 bases between. CDR3 DNA: TGTGCCAGCAGCCCTTCCAGGGCCTTCTCCTACGAGCAGTACTTC. This encodes CASSPSRAFSYEQYF.

CDR3 region: CASSLTPSGSDTQYF. For the CDR3, the DNA is TGTGCCAGCAGCTTAACTCCTAGCGGGAGTGATACGCAGTATTTT. The genes are TRBV7-3 and TRBJ2-3; 10 nucleotides align to TRBD2. V dropped 0 bases and J dropped 6; count of bases not matched to a gene: 3. The CDR3 runs to 15 residues. Germline V gene data show CDR1 as SGHTA and CDR2 as FQGTGA.

This chain links TRBV27 with TRBJ2-5; the D gene is possibly TRBD1 (6 bases). CDR3 length equals 14 residues. Per germline, CDR1 MNHEY and CDR2 SMNVEV (reference sequence). V gave up 3 bases and J gave up 2 bases, with 10 bases separating them. DNA of the CDR3: TGTGCCAGCAGTTTCGACAGGACGCAAGAGACCCAGTACTTC. This gives the protein CASSFDRTQETQYF.

This rearrangement joins TRBV7-2 to TRBJ2-1, with 8 positions matching TRBD1. The V and J ends lost 1 base and 3 bases, in that order; junction bases with no gene match: 2. Per the germline V gene, CDR1 is SGHTA and CDR2 is FQGNSA. The CDR3 is made up of 15 amino acids. The CDR3 spells CASSLGTGLYNEQFF. As DNA, the CDR3 is TGTGCCAGCAGCTTAGGGACAGGGCTCTACAATGAGCAGTTCTTC.

This chain links TRBV6-5 with TRBJ2-2; the D gene is possibly TRBD2 (5 bases). The CDR3 totals 14 residues. Germline loops: CDR1 MNHEY, CDR2 SVGAGI. Trimming removed 7 bases at V and 3 bases at J, with 12 bases between. CDR3 sequence reads: CASTLTTDTGELFF. Written as DNA, the CDR3 is TGTGCCAGCACCTTGACTACCGACACCGGGGAGCTGTTTTTT.

The rearrangement uses TRBV11-3 and TRBJ2-3; 14 nucleotides agree with TRBD2. The CDR3 runs 16 residues. The V gene's germline CDR1 is SGHNT and CDR2 YENEEA. The V gene end was trimmed by 6 bases and the J gene end by 3 bases; junction bases not matched to a gene: 5. Here the CDR3 DNA reads TGTGCCAGCAGTCCGGGACTAGCGGGAGTTACAGATACGCAGTATTTT. Amino acid sequence: CASSPGLAGVTDTQYF.

The chain is built from TRBV6-5 and TRBJ2-7, with unresolved D. The CDR3 spans 15 residues. Germline V gene lookup returns CDR1 MNHEY and CDR2 SVGAGI. The V gene lost 4 bases and the J gene lost 0 bases, with 13 bases spanning the gap. The CDR3 loop is CASSSPRYSSYEQYF. The DNA for the CDR3 is TGTGCCAGCAGTTCGCCGCGTTATAGCTCCTACGAGCAGTACTTC.

This clone turned up a few times. This chain uses TRBV7-8 with TRBJ1-1; 7 bases fit TRBD1. The length of the CDR3 is 10 residues. From germline, CDR1 is SGHVS and CDR2 FQNEAQ. The junction had 5 bases not matched to a gene; V was cut back by 8 bases and J by 11 bases. The chain's CDR3 is CASQGVHAFF. CDR3 DNA sequence: TGTGCCAGCCAGGGGGTCCACGCTTTCTTT. Full variable domain (rest looked up from reference TRBV7-8 and TRBJ1-1): GAGVSQSPRYKVAKRGQDVALRCDPISGHVSLFWYQQALGQGPEFLTYFQNEAQLDKSGLPSDRFFAERPEGSVSTLKIQRTQQEDSAVYLCASQGVHAFFGQGTRLTVV.

CDR3 region: CSVGTGAYQPQHF. The DNA of the CDR3 is TGCAGCGTTGGGACAGGAGCTTATCAGCCCCAGCATTTT. The rearrangement links TRBV29-1 to TRBJ1-5; 7 nucleotides match TRBD1. V dropped 4 bases and J dropped 5; count of bases not matched to a gene: 5. The CDR3 length is 13 residues. Germline CDR1 reads SQVTM; CDR2 reads ANQGSEA. Variable domain in full (rest from reference TRBV29-1 and TRBJ1-5): SAVISQKPSRDICQRGTSLTIQCQVDSQVTMMFWYRQQPGQSLTLIATANQGSEATYESGFVIDKFPISRPNLTFSTLTVSNMSPEDSSIYLCSVGTGAYQPQHFGDGTRLSIL.

This clone was seen once. V and J are TRBV27 and TRBJ2-3; D is perhaps TRBD1 (5 bases). V gave up 9 bases and J gave up 0 bases, with 10 bases separating them. The CDR3 covers 13 residues. Germline CDR1 and CDR2: MNHEY and SMNVEV (reference sequence). The CDR3 bases are TGTGCCAGTGGTGCAGGGAGCACAGATACGCAGTATTTT. Translated, it gives CASGAGSTDTQYF.

The rearrangement links TRBV19 to TRBJ2-7; 10 bases align to TRBD1. The V gene's germline CDR1 is LNHDA and CDR2 SQIVND (reference sequence). The CDR3 length is 15 residues. V trimming: 4 bases; J trimming: 0 bases; junction bases outside the gene matches: 3. DNA of the CDR3: TGTGCCAGTAGTACCGGGACAGGGGTCTCCTACGAGCAGTACTTC. Its protein is CASSTGTGVSYEQYF.

This sequence joins TRBV5-4 and TRBJ2-5; D not certain. CDR3 length: 15 amino acids. The ends were cut back, 3 bases at V and 5 bases at J, with 17 bases in the middle. Germline V CDR1 and CDR2: SGHNT, YYREEE (reference sequence). CDR3 DNA sequence: TGTGCCAGCAGCTCGAGCAACCTGCCACGGGAGACCCAGTACTTC. Residues: CASSSSNLPRETQYF. The full variable domain, completed using reference TRBV5-4 and TRBJ2-5, is ETGVTQSPTHLIKTRGQQVTLRCSSQSGHNTVSWYQQALGQGPQFIFQYYREEENGRGNFPPRFSGLQFPNYSSELNVNALELDDSALYLCASSSSNLPRETQYFGPGTRLLVL.